Below are 27 T cell receptor beta chains sequenced from a single sample in a study of blood T cells in healthy people across ages. A J-beta primer mix and a sample-barcoded 5' primer were used in a second PCR of about 7 to 12 cycles. TCRdb processed the 5' RACE reads anew with MiXCR; each CDR3 protein has one entry. This sample has approximately 810,000 distinct CDR3 sequences; about 28% occur once, and the top ten carry around 16%. Input material: blood. Receptors were obtained from an elderly woman in good health.

The rearrangement links TRBV4-1 to TRBJ1-1, with 8 nucleotides matching TRBD1. The junction had 4 bases not matched to a gene; V was cut back by 1 base and J by 6 bases. CDR1 MGHRA and CDR2 YSYEKL come from the germline V gene. This CDR3 is 14 amino acids long. The CDR3 loop reads CASSQGTGRAEAFF. In nucleotides, the CDR3 is TGCGCCAGCAGCCAAGGGACAGGGAGGGCTGAAGCTTTCTTT.

This clonotype was detected once. The genes are TRBV18 and TRBJ1-1; TRBD1 is a possible D gene (5 bases). V lost 7 bases, J lost 1 base, and 19 bases lay in between. This CDR3 is built from 16 residues. The germline CDR1 and CDR2 sequences are KGHSH and LQKENI. CDR3: CASYPVSGARNTEAFF. CDR3 coding DNA: TGTGCCAGCTATCCGGTGTCTGGGGCTCGGAACACTGAAGCTTTCTTT.

This clonotype has more than one count but fewer than ten. The chain recombines TRBV11-2 with TRBJ2-3; D gene unclear. Trimming stripped 5 bases from V and 5 bases from J, with 11 bases between. Germline-derived CDR1 and CDR2 are SGHAT and FQNNGV. The CDR3 sequence is 13 residues long. CDR3 DNA: TGTGCCAGCAGCCCACGCCCGATAGATACGCAGTATTTT. Encoded protein: CASSPRPIDTQYF.

This clonotype was seen only a few times. CDR3 sequence (DNA): TGTGCCTGGAGTGTAGGGTCGTCCTACGAGCAGTACTTC. Its translation is CAWSVGSSYEQYF. This chain joins TRBV30 and TRBJ2-7; D unclear. The germline V and J ends were trimmed by 0 bases and 1 base, with 7 bases remaining between them. This CDR3 comprises 13 residues. Germline-derived CDR1 and CDR2 are GTSNPN and SVGIG (reference sequence).

This clonotype has only a few counts. This sequence joins TRBV7-2 and TRBJ2-7, with a weak D call TRBD2 (6 bases). The CDR3 totals 13 residues. In germline, CDR1 is SGHTA, CDR2 FQGNSA. The germline V and J ends were trimmed by 6 bases and 3 bases, with 12 bases remaining between them. In DNA form, the CDR3 reads TGTGCCAGCAGTTCGGCGGGACTCTACGAGCAGTACTTC. The encoded protein is CASSSAGLYEQYF.

This clonotype was seen a few times. A read error may produce the germline difference seen at one junction end. The V and J genes are TRBV6-2 or TRBV6-3 and TRBJ2-1; tentative D call: TRBD1 (5 bases). The CDR3 extends over 14 amino acids. Germline CDR1 is MNHEY and CDR2 is SVGEGT. Written as DNA, the CDR3 is TGTGCCAGCCGTCGGTATCTGAAGGACAATGAGCAGTGCTTC. Its translation: CASRRYLKDNEQCF.

The chain combines TRBV5-6 with TRBJ1-4, with D tentatively TRBD1 (5 bases). The CDR3 contains 15 residues. The V and J ends lost 4 bases and 8 bases respectively, with 18 bases between them. Germline lookup yields CDR1 SGHDT and CDR2 YYEEEE. Here the CDR3 reads CASSAAGSGVEKLFF. CDR3 coding DNA: TGTGCCAGCAGCGCTGCAGGGTCGGGGGTGGAAAAACTGTTTTTT.

This clonotype has a handful of counts. Just one base apart from a much larger clone, this may be a read error. The rearrangement uses TRBV12-3 or TRBV12-4 and TRBJ2-5; no clear D. The V end was cut by 8 bases, the J end by 11 bases, with 21 bases between. The CDR3 length is 13 residues. As DNA, the CDR3 is TGTGCCAGCCAAAGGTCTCGAGTCAATGAGCAGTACTTC. This encodes CASQRSRVNEQYF.

In regard to this clonotype: Being one base from a much bigger clone, this may be a read error. J is TRBJ1-1 and V is TRBV12-3 or TRBV12-4; D might be TRBD1 (6 bases). The CDR3 spans 14 residues. This CDR3 reads CVSRMEGVETEAFF. As DNA, the CDR3 is TGTGTCAGCCGGATGGAGGGGGTTGAGACTGAAGCTTTCTTT.

This clonotype was detected a few times. The J gene is TRBJ2-2, the V gene TRBV12-3 or TRBV12-4, with D uncertain. This CDR3 is built from 15 residues. V was pared by 1 base and J by 4 bases, with 10 bases between. The CDR3 DNA reads TGTGCCAGCAGTTTAGGGTCAGGACGCACCGGGGAGCTGTTTTTT. Residues: CASSLGSGRTGELFF.

This clonotype was counted ten times or more. The chain recombines TRBV20-1 with TRBJ1-6; 7 bases are shared with TRBD1. Germline V CDR1 and CDR2: DFQATT, SNEGSKA (reference sequence). The CDR3 loop spans 18 amino acids. V dropped 0 bases and J dropped 1; count of bases not matched to a gene: 9. Here the CDR3 DNA reads TGCAGTGCTAGAGATTGGTCGGCAGGGGGTTCCTATAATTCACCCCTCCACTTT. Protein product: CSARDWSAGGSYNSPLHF.

As concerns this clonotype: A much larger clone differs by one base, so this may be a read error. V gene TRBV24-1 combines with J gene TRBJ2-3; 9 bases map to TRBD2. The CDR3 sequence is 18 residues long. The J segment lost 4 bases and the V segment lost 1 base, leaving 11 bases of the junction unmatched. Germline V gene sequence: CDR1 KGHDR, CDR2 SFDVKD. CDR3 protein: CATSDFGPTGTSSDTQYF. CDR3 sequence (DNA): TGTGCCACCAGTGATTTTGGGCCGACAGGGACTAGCTCAGATACGCAGTATTTT.

The chain has TRBV4-3 and TRBJ2-7, with 9 bases fitting TRBD2. CDR1 and CDR2 (germline): LGHNA, YSLEER. Losses at the gene ends were 3 bases for V and 1 base for J; bases not matched to a gene: 4. The CDR3 runs to 15 residues. The CDR3 sequence is CASSQGSGGSYEQYF. The CDR3 DNA follows: TGCGCCAGCAGCCAGGGCAGCGGGGGGTCCTACGAGCAGTACTTC.

In its sample, this clonotype was seen a few times. The J gene is TRBJ2-3, the V gene TRBV12-3 or TRBV12-4; D remains ambiguous. Trimming pared 6 bases from V and 1 base from J, leaving 8 bases between. The CDR3 loop spans 13 amino acids. The CDR3 bases are TGTGCCAGCAGGTTTCAGGGCACAGATACGCAGTATTTT. Its protein product is CASRFQGTDTQYF.

The rearrangement links TRBV19 to TRBJ2-5; D not resolved. There are 14 residues in the CDR3. CDR1 is LNHDA and CDR2 is SQIVND in the germline V gene (reference sequence). V lost 3 bases and J 1 base, leaving 9 bases between the germline ends. CDR3 in amino acids: CASSISTAQETQYF. In nucleotides, the CDR3 is TGTGCCAGTAGTATTTCGACGGCCCAAGAGACCCAGTACTTC.

The table lists this clonotype with many counts. The gene calls are TRBV7-2 and TRBJ2-4; the match to TRBD1 covers 9 bases. The V segment lost 4 bases and the J segment 7 bases; nucleotides outside the gene matches: 8. CDR3 length: 15 amino acids. Per the germline V gene, CDR1 is SGHTA and CDR2 is FQGNSA. The CDR3 DNA follows: TGTGCCAGCAGCTCAGACAGGGGGAGGAGTAACATTCAGTACTTC. It translates to CASSSDRGRSNIQYF.

This clonotype has only a few counts. The V gene is TRBV6-6, the J gene TRBJ1-1; D remains ambiguous. The CDR3 contains 16 residues. V lost 0 bases, J lost 1 base, and 12 bases lay in between. Germline lookup yields CDR1 MNHNY and CDR2 SVGAGI (reference sequence). Here the CDR3 DNA reads TGTGCCAGCAGTTACTCGGGCGGCAGGACGAACACTGAAGCTTTCTTT. Amino acid sequence: CASSYSGGRTNTEAFF.

This clonotype was detected ten times or more. This chain's CDR3 is CASSLFRGGGQQETQYF. The CDR3, as DNA: TGTGCCAGCAGCTTATTTAGGGGGGGGGGGCAGCAAGAGACCCAGTACTTC. The chain uses TRBV7-2 and TRBJ2-5, with TRBD2 as a possible D gene (7 bases). Trimming removed 2 bases from V and 2 bases from J, with 18 bases in between. The CDR3 has 17 amino acids. Germline CDR1 is SGHTA and CDR2 is FQGNSA.

At least ten counts were recorded for this clonotype. The V call is TRBV28, the J call TRBJ2-5; D possibly corresponds to TRBD2 (5 bases). The germline V gene encodes CDR1 MDHEN and CDR2 SYDVKM. This CDR3 has 13 amino acids. V lost 4 bases, J lost 5 bases, and 11 bases lay in between. CDR3 DNA sequence: TGTGCCAGCAGTTGGCTTCGCGGGGAGACCCAGTACTTC. Translating gives CASSWLRGETQYF. The variable domain in full, with the rest retrieved from reference TRBV28 and TRBJ2-5, is DVKVTQSSRYLVKRTGEKVFLECVQDMDHENMFWYRQDPGLGLRLIYFSYDVKMKEKGDIPEGYSVSREKKERFSLILESASTNQTSMYLCASSWLRGETQYFGPGTRLLVL.

Concerning this clonotype itself: The conserved final phenylalanine or tryptophan is absent from the CDR3, which likely points to a read error. This chain uses TRBV7-2 with TRBJ2-3; D assignment may be TRBD1 or TRBD2 (6 bases each). The CDR3 consists of 15 residues. V was trimmed by 5 bases and J by 2 bases, leaving 14 bases between them. In germline, CDR1 is SGHTA, CDR2 FQGNSA. The CDR3 DNA is TGTGCCAGCAGCCAAGCCGGGGGCTTCACAGATACGCAGTATTTG. Protein sequence: CASSQAGGFTDTQYL.

This clonotype was observed a handful of times. The chain links TRBV5-4 to TRBJ2-4, with TRBD1 as a possible D gene (5 bases). Trimming removed 0 bases from V and 2 bases from J, with 12 bases in between. From germline, CDR1 is SGHNT and CDR2 YYREEE (reference sequence). CDR3 length equals 16 residues. As DNA, the CDR3 is TGTGCCAGCAGCTTGGGGAGACCAGGGACCAAAAACATTCAGTACTTC. Its translation is CASSLGRPGTKNIQYF.

To note about this clonotype: A much more abundant neighbour one base away suggests this may be a read error. This chain connects TRBV6-5 to TRBJ2-5, with D uncertain. CDR3 length equals 15 residues. Between the trimmed V and J ends, which lost 1 base and 11 bases, there was a span of 20 bases. CDR1 and CDR2 (germline): MNHEY, SVGAGI. The CDR3 region is CASSYFQTLYNEQYF. The CDR3, as DNA: TGTGCCAGCAGTTACTTCCAGACCTTATACAATGAGCAGTACTTC.

In its sample, this clonotype was seen many times. This chain joins TRBV27 and TRBJ2-3, with TRBD1 identical over 7 bases. This CDR3 contains 16 residues. With 5 bases clipped from V and 0 bases from J, the junction kept 8 bases outside the gene matches. Germline CDR1 and CDR2: MNHEY and SMNVEV (reference sequence). CDR3 sequence: CASSISTGISTDTQYF. CDR3 DNA: TGTGCCAGCAGTATCTCGACAGGGATAAGCACAGATACGCAGTATTTT.

CDR3 residues: CASSPPLGGGRGTDTQYF. The CDR3 coding sequence is TGTGCCAGCAGTCCACCCCTGGGCGGGGGGCGGGGCACAGATACGCAGTATTTT. V usage is TRBV12-3 or TRBV12-4 and J usage is TRBJ2-3; 8 nucleotides line up with TRBD2. The CDR3 consists of 18 residues. The ends lost 5 bases at V and 1 base at J; junction bases unmatched: 14.

This clonotype was observed a handful of times. CDR3 bases: TGTGCCAGCACCCTTGGACAGGGTAAAGCTGAAGCTTTCTTT. Protein sequence: CASTLGQGKAEAFF. The J gene is TRBJ1-1, the V gene TRBV6-1; 8 bases fit TRBD1. Germline CDR1 is MNHNS and CDR2 is SASEGT. The CDR3 length is 14 residues. After removal of 7 bases from V and 6 bases from J, the junction contained 10 bases not matched to a gene.

This clonotype was observed many times. V is TRBV7-2 and J is TRBJ2-1; a possible D gene is TRBD2 (5 bases). Germline values: CDR1 SGHTA, CDR2 FQGNSA. The CDR3 totals 13 residues. Deletions cut 2 bases from V and 8 bases from J, with 10 bases between. The DNA for the CDR3 is TGTGCCAGCAGCTTATTGAGAGGGTATGAGCAGTTCTTC. As protein: CASSLLRGYEQFF.

This clonotype was counted ten times or more. The CDR3 sequence is CSAIGDYSSYNEQFF. As DNA, the CDR3 is TGCAGTGCGATAGGGGACTACAGCTCCTACAATGAGCAGTTCTTC. This sequence joins TRBV20-1 and TRBJ2-1; 7 nucleotides line up with TRBD2. CDR3 length: 15 amino acids. Losses at the gene ends were 6 bases for V and 0 bases for J; bases not matched to a gene: 8. Looked up from germline, CDR1 is DFQATT and CDR2 is SNEGSKA (reference sequence).